Reported below is one T cell receptor (beta chain). This clone was observed once. Its binding antigen is unknown. No clone much larger than this one lies a single base away; base qualities are absent. The CDR3 starts with the cysteine, ends with the phenylalanine, and has 15 residues. Only the CDR3 DNA stays, 45 bases, in frame from base 1. V is cut back by 0 bases and J by 3 bases, with 5 bases in the junction unmatched. The germline V gene specifies SQVTM as CDR1 and ANQGSEA as CDR2. At one collaborating source in Seattle, patients were enrolled during active infection and were followed longitudinally through the course of disease. Collaborating institutions collected whole blood in K2EDTA tubes following their own protocols. For TCRbeta analysis, collaborators shipped samples in one of three forms: frozen whole blood, isolated PBMCs, or DNA extracted from either of those sample types. This sample was taken from a study of blood T cell repertoires in COVID-19 (dated by TCRdb to 2018 to 2021). Turning to the overall study: The collaborator samples originated in the United States, Italy and Spain and spanned the acute and convalescent phases of COVID-19. HLA class I and class II types, where available, came from metadata supplied by the sample provider rather than from assay-based typing. The dataset comprised deeply sampled blood TCRbeta repertoires from subjects exposed to, actively infected with, or recovered from COVID-19. The repertoires were released in a freely available public database meant as a resource for research on the immune response to SARS-CoV-2. Nearly every sample came with metadata listing a de-identified subject ID, COVID-19 status, age in years and sex. The samples were drawn from two sources: the first 160 participants of the ongoing ImmuneRACE study, and 950 to 1,500 subjects contributed by 6 global collaborators. The prospective study material was composed of cDNA or gDNA derived from T cells, B-cell-depleted T cells, or PBMCs.

What the research found in general, with its limitations: The amount of clinical and demographic metadata varied by source and participant and was provided uncurated.

TCRbeta CDR3 regions were amplified from genomic DNA using the immunoSEQ Assay, a bias-controlled multiplex PCR. As for the authors' bioinformatics: Nucleated cell counts per sample were estimated from amplification of reference gene primers within the assay. To quantify the absolute abundance of each unique TCRbeta CDR3 rearrangement, sequence reads were collapsed and filtered. For each sample, productive Simpson clonality was calculated as the square root of Simpson's diversity index over productive rearrangements. What TCRdb holds here is the immuneACCESS table cut down to in-frame rearrangements. Part of the clones is not present; checked against another copy, under half of the missing clones reflect an unresolved V gene, and the others are unexplained. V and J calls and clone size come straight from that table; D and trimming were deduced from the DNA. For this sample the table gives under 250,000 clones, of which about 88% were detected only once. The ten largest clones capture 18% of the sample.

The source material was peripheral blood. The clonotype was recovered from a man over 45 with COVID-19, enrolled during active disease. The chain couples TRBV29-1 to TRBJ2-1; the central 7 bases match TRBD2. The nucleotides are TGCAGCGTTGAAGATCGCGGGGGTGGCTACAATGAGCAGTTCTTC. Translated, it reads CSVEDRGGGYNEQFF.